This T cell receptor beta chain comes out of a study of blood T cell repertoires in COVID-19. As processed by the authors: Nucleated cell counts were estimated from reference gene primer amplification. Sequencing was performed with immunoSEQ multiplex PCR; in TCRdb, only in-frame clones are kept and a portion is missing. Clonal size and the V and J genes are those of that table, whereas D and trimming came from the DNA. The sample lists approximately 300,000 clones, roughly 90% occurring once. The CDR3 runs 14 residues. This clone was seen only a few times. The chain carries TRBV21-1 and TRBJ2-7; the listed D gene, TRBD1, was not tested against the DNA. TRBV21-1 is recorded as a pseudogene. The sample comprised peripheral blood. This receptor was identified in a young man with acute or convalescent COVID-19. As DNA, the CDR3 is TGTGCCAGCAGCAATTCCCCCTGGCCCTACGAGCAGTACTTC. This codes for CASSNSPWPYEQYF.